This T cell receptor beta chain was profiled in a study of T cells in Graves' hyperthyroidism and ophthalmopathy. Amplified TCR beta CDR3 regions derived from RNA transcripts. The HTBI primer set served for first-round RT-PCR of the TCR CDR3. In TCRdb, the multiplex PCR reads were re-called with MiXCR into one record per CDR3 protein. Of approximately 640,000 distinct CDR3 sequences in the sample, about a sixth were seen once. This clonotype appeared a few times. The CDR3 contains 13 residues. The V end was cut by 7 bases, the J end by 4 bases, with 14 bases between. The germline V gene has CDR1 SGHDT and CDR2 YYEEEE.

This TCR derives from a woman aged 25 to 39 with Graves' hyperthyroidism. The gene calls are TRBV5-6 and TRBJ1-2, with a possible D match to TRBD1 (5 bases). Sequenced: blood. In DNA form, the CDR3 reads TGTGCCAGCGGGCCCAGGACACCCTATGGCTACACCTTC. Protein product: CASGPRTPYGYTF.